This TCR beta chain was documented in a study of blood T cells in healthy people across ages. Alongside a J-beta primer mix, a sample-barcoded 5' primer served in a second PCR lasting about 7 to 11 cycles. Using its own MiXCR run on the 5' RACE reads, TCRdb lists one record per CDR3 protein. The table lists over a million distinct CDR3 sequences, roughly 40% of them singletons. This clonotype was recorded at least ten times. What it binds is not known. Germline values: CDR1 SGHKS, CDR2 YYEKEE (reference sequence). V was cut by 2 bases and J by 2 bases, with 14 bases left in between. This CDR3 region has 15 residues. The study, taken as a whole, reports: Age advanced and TCR beta diversity per million T cells fell, roughly linearly. Higher diversity and more naive CD4+ cells were features of long-lived donors, compared to aged donors. A strong correlation between TCR beta diversity and naive T cell percentage was seen.

Sequenced: blood. The receptor was isolated from a woman aged 18-29 years in good health. The V gene is TRBV5-5, the J gene TRBJ2-7; a possible D gene is TRBD2 (6 bases). CDR3 nucleotides: TGTGCCAGCAGCTTCCAAGCGGGCTTAGCCTACGAGCAGTACTTC. This translates into CASSFQAGLAYEQYF.